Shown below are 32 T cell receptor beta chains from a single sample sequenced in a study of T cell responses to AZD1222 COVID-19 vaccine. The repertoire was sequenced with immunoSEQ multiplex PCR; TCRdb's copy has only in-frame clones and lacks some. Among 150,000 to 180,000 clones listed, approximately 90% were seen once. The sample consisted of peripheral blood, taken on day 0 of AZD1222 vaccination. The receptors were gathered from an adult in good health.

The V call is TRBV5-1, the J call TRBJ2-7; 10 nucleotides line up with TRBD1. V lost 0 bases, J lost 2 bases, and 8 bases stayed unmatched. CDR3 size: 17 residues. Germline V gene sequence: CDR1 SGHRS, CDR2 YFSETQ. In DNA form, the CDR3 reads TGCGCCAGCAGCTTGGGCCCCCGCGGGACAGGGGCCTACGAGCAGTACTTC. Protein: CASSLGPRGTGAYEQYF.

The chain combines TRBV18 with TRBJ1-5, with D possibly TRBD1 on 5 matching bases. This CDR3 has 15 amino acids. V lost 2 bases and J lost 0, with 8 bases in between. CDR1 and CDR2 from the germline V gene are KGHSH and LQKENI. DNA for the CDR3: TGTGCCAGCTCACCAGACAGCTATAGCAATCAGCCCCAGCATTTT. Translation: CASSPDSYSNQPQHF.

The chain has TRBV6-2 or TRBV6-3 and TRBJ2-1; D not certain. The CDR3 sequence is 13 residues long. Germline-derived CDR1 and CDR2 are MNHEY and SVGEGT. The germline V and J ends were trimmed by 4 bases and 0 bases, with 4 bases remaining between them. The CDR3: CASSLYSYNEQFF. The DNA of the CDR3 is TGTGCCAGCAGTTTATACTCCTACAATGAGCAGTTCTTC.

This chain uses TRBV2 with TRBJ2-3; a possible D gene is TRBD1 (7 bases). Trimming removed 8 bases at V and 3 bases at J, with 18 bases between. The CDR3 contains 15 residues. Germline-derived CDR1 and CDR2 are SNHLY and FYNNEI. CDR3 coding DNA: TGTGCCAGCCCCAGGGGGGCAGGGAATACAGATACGCAGTATTTT. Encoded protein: CASPRGAGNTDTQYF.

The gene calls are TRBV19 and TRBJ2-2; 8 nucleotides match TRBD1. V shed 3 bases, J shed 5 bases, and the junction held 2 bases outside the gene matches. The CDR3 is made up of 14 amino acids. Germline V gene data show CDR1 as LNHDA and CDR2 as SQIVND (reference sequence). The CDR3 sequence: CASSIQGATGELFF. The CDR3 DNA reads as TGTGCCAGTAGTATCCAGGGGGCGACCGGGGAGCTGTTTTTT.

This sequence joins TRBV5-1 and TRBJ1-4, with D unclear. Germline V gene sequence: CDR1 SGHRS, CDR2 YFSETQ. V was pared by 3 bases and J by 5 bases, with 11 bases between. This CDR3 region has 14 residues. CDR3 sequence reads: CASSYGRVNEKLFF. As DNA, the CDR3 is TGCGCCAGCAGCTACGGACGGGTAAATGAAAAACTGTTTTTT.

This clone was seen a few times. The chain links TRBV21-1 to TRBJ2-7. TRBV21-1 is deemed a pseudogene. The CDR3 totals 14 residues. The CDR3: CASSTPSPSCEQYF. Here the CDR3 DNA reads TGTGCCAGCAGCACGCCCTCCCCGTCCTGCGAGCAGTACTTC.

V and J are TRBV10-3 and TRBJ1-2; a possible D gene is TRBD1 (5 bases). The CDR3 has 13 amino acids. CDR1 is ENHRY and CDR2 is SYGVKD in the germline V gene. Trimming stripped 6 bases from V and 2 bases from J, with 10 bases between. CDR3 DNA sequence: TGTGCCATCAGCGTTGACAGAAACTATGGCTACACCTTC. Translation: CAISVDRNYGYTF.

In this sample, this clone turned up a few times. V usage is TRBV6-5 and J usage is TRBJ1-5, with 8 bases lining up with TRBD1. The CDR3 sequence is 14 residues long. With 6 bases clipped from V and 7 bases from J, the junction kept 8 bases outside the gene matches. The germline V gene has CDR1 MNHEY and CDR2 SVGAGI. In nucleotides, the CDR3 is TGTGCCAGCAGGACCGGACAGGGAGGACAGCCCCAGCATTTT. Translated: CASRTGQGGQPQHF.

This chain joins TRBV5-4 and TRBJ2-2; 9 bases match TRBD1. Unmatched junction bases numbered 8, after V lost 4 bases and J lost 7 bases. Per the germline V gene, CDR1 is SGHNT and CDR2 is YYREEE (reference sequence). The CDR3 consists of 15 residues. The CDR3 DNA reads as TGTGCCAGCAGCGCGGGACAGGGAGGAATCGGGGAGCTGTTTTTT. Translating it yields CASSAGQGGIGELFF.

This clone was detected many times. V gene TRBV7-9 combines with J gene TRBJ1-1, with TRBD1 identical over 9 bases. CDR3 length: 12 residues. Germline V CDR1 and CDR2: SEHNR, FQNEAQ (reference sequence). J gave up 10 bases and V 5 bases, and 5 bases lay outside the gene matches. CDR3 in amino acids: CASSQQGAIAFF. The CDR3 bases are TGTGCCAGCAGCCAACAGGGGGCGATAGCTTTCTTT.

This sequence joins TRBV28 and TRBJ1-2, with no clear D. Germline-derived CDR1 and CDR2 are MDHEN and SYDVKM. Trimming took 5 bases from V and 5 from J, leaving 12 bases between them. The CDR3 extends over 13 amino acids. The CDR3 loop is CASSRHSGYGYTF. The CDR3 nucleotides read TGTGCCAGCAGTCGACACTCGGGGTATGGCTACACCTTC.

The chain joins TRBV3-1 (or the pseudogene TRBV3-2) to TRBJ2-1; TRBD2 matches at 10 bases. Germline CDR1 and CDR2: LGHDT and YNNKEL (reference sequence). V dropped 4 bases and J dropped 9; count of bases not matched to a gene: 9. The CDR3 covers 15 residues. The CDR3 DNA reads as TGTGCCAGCAGCCCTCTCAGCGGGGGGGCGAGTGAGCAGTTCTTC. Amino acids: CASSPLSGGASEQFF.

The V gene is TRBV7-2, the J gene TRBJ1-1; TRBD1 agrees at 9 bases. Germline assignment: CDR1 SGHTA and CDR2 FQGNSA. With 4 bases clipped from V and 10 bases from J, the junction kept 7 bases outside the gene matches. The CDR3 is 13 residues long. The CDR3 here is CASSSRTGVAAFF. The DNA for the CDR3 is TGTGCCAGCAGCTCCCGGACAGGGGTCGCAGCTTTCTTT.

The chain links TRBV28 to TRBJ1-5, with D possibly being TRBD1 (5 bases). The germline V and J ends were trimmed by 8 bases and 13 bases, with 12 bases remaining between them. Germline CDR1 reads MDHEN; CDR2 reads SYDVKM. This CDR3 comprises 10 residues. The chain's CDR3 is CASGAYGQHF. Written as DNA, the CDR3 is TGTGCCAGCGGGGCCTACGGTCAGCATTTT.

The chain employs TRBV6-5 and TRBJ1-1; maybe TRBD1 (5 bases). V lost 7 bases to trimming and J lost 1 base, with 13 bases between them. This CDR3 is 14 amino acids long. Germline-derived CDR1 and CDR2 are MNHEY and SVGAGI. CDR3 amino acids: CASTPTGRNTEAFF. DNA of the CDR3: TGTGCCAGCACCCCAACAGGAAGGAACACTGAAGCTTTCTTT.

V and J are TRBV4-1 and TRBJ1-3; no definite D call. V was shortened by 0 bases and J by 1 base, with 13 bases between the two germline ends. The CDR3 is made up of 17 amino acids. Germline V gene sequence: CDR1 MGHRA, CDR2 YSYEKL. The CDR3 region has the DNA TGCGCCAGCAGCCAAGATCCGGGCGTCAGGTCTGGAAACACCATATATTTT. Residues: CASSQDPGVRSGNTIYF.

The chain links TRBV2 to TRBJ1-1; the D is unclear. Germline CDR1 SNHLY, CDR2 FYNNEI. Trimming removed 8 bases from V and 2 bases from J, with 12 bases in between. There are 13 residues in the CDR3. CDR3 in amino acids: CASGPRVNTEAFF. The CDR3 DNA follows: TGTGCCAGCGGACCCAGAGTTAACACTGAAGCTTTCTTT.

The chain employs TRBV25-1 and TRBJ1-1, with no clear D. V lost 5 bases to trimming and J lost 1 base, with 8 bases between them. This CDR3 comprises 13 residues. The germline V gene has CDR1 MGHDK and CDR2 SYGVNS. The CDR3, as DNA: TGTGCCAGCAGTAGGCAGACGAACACTGAAGCTTTCTTT. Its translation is CASSRQTNTEAFF.

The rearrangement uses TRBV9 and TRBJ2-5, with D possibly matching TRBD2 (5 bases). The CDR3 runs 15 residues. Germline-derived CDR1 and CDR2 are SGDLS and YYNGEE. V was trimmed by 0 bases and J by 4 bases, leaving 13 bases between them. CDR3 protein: CASSVDILVGETQYF. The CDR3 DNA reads TGTGCCAGCAGCGTAGACATACTAGTTGGAGAGACCCAGTACTTC.

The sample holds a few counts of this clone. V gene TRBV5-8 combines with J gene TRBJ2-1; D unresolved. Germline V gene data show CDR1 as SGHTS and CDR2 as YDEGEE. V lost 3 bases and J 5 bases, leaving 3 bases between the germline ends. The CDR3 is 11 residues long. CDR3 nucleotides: TGTGCCAGCAGCTGGAACAATGAGCAGTTCTTC. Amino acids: CASSWNNEQFF.

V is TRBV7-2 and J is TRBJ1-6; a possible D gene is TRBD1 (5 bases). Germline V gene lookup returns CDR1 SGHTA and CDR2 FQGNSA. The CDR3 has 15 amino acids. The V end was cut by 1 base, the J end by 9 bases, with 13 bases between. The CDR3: CASSLDRSRGSPLHF. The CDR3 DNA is TGTGCCAGCAGCTTAGACAGGAGCCGGGGTTCACCCCTCCACTTT.

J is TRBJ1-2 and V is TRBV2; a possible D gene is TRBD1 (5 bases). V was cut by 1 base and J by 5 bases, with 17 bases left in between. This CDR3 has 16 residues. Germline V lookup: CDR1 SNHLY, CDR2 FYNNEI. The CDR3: CASSEEGLLIGYGYTF. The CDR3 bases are TGTGCCAGCAGTGAAGAGGGGTTGCTTATTGGGTATGGCTACACCTTC.

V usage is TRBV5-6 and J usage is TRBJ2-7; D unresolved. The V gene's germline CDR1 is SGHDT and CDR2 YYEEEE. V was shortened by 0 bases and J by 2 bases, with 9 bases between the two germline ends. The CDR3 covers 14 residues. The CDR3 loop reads CASSLAGIAYEQYF. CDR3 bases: TGTGCCAGCAGCTTGGCTGGCATTGCCTACGAGCAGTACTTC.

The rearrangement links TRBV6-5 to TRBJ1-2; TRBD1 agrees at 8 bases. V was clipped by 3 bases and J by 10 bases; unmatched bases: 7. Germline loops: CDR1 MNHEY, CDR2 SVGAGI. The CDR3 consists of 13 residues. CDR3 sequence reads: CASSYQEDRAYTF. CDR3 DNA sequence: TGTGCCAGCAGTTATCAGGAGGACAGGGCCTACACCTTC.

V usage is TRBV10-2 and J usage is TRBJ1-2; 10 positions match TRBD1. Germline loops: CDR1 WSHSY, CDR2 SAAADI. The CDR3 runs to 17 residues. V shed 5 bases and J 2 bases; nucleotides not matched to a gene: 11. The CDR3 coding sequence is TGCGCCAGCAGTCCTAGACAGGGGGCATTGGTGAACTATGGCTACACCTTC. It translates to CASSPRQGALVNYGYTF.

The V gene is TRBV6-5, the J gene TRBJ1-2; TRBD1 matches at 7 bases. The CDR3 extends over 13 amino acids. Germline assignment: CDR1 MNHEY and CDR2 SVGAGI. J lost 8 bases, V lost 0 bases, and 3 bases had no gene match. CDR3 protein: CASSYSPQGGYTF. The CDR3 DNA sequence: TGTGCCAGCAGTTACTCACCACAGGGGGGCTACACCTTC.

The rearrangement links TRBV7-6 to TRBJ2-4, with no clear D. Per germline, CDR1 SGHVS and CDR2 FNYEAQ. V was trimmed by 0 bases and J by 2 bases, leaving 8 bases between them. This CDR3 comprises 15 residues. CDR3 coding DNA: TGTGCCAGCAGCTTAGCGTACCATCCCAAAAACATTCAGTACTTC. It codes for CASSLAYHPKNIQYF.

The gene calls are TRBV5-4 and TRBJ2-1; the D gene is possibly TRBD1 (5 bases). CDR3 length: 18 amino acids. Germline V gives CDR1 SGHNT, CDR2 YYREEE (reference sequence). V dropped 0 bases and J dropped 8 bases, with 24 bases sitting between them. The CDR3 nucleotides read TGTGCCAGCAGCTTGGCCGCTCGAGTTGGGCATAACAGGCATGAGCAGTTCTTC. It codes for CASSLAARVGHNRHEQFF.

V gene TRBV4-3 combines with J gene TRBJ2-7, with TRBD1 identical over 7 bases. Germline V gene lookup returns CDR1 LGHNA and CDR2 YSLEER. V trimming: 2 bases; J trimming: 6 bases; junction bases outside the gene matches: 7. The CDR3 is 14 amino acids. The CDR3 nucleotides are TGCGCCAGCAGCCAATACACAGGGGACGGCGAGCAGTACTTC. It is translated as CASSQYTGDGEQYF.

CDR3 nucleotide sequence: TGTGCCAGCAGCTTAGGGGGGGAAAAGACCCAGTACTTC. This translates into CASSLGGEKTQYF. The chain recombines TRBV11-3 with TRBJ2-5; D is perhaps TRBD2 (6 bases). Germline V gene data show CDR1 as SGHNT and CDR2 as YENEEA. The CDR3 is made up of 13 amino acids. Trimming stripped 1 base from V and 6 bases from J, with 9 bases between.

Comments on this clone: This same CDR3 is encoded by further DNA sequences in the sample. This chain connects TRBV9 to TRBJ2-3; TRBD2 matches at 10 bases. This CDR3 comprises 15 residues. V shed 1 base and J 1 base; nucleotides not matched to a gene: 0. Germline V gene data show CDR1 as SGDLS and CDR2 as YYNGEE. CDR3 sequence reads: CASSVSGGGTDTQYF. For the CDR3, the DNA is TGTGCCAGCAGCGTAAGCGGGGGGGGCACAGATACGCAGTATTTT. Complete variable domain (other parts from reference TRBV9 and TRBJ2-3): DSGVTQTPKHLITATGQRVTLRCSPRSGDLSVYWYQQSLDQGLQFLIQYYNGEERAKGNILERFSAQQFPDLHSELNLSSLELGDSALYFCASSVSGGGTDTQYFGPGTRLTVL.